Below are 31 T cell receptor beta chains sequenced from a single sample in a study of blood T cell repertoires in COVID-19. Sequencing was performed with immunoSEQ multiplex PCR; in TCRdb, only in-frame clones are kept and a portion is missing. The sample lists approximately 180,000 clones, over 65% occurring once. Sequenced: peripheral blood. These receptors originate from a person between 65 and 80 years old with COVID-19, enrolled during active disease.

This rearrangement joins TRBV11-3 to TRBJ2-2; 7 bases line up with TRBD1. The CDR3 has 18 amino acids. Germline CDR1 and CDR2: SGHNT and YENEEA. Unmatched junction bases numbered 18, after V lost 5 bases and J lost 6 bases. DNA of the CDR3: TGTGCCAGCAGCCCGAGACAGGGTATGCGCTGGAGATCCGGGGAGCTGTTTTTT. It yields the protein CASSPRQGMRWRSGELFF. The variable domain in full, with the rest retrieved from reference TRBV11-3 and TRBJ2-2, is EAGVVQSPRYKIIEKKQPVAFWCNPISGHNTLYWYLQNLGQGPELLIRYENEEAVDDSQLPKDRFSAERLKGVDSTLKIQPAELGDSAVYLCASSPRQGMRWRSGELFFGEGSRLTVL.

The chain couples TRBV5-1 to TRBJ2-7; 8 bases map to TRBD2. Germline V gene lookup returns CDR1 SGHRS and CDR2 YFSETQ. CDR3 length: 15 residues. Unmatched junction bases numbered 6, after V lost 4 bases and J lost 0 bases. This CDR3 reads CASSPLAGSSYEQYF. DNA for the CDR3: TGCGCCAGCAGCCCTCTAGCGGGTAGCTCCTACGAGCAGTACTTC. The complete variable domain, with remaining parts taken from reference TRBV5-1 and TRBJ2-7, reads KAGVTQTPRYLIKTRGQQVTLSCSPISGHRSVSWYQQTPGQGLQFLFEYFSETQRNKGNFPGRFSGRQFSNSRSEMNVSTLELGDSALYLCASSPLAGSSYEQYFGPGTRLTVT.

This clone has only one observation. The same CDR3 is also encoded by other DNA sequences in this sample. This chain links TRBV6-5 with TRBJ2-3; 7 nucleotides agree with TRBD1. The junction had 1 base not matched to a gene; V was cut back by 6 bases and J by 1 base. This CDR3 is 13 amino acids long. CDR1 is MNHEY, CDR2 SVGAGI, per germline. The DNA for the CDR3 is TGTGCCAGCAGAGGGGGCGGCACAGATACGCAGTATTTT. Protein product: CASRGGGTDTQYF.

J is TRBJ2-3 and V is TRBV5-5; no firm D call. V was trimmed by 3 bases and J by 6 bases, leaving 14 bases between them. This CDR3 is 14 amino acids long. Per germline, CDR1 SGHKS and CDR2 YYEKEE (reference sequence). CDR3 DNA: TGTGCCAGCAGCTCCCTAAGCCTCTGGGATACGCAGTATTTT. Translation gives CASSSLSLWDTQYF.

The CDR3, as DNA: TGTGCCAGCAGCCCCCGGAGGGAGAACACCGGGGAGCTGTTTTTT. It encodes CASSPRRENTGELFF. V usage is TRBV6-6 and J usage is TRBJ2-2, with D perhaps matching TRBD2 (6 bases). This CDR3 has 15 amino acids. With 6 bases removed from V and 1 base from J, the gap between germline ends came to 12 bases. Germline-derived CDR1 and CDR2 are MNHNY and SVGAGI (reference sequence).

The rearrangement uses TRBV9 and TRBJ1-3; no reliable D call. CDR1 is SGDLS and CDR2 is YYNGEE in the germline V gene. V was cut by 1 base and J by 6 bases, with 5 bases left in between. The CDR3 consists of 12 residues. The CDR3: CASSVSQNTIYF. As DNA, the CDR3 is TGTGCCAGCAGCGTATCCCAAAACACCATATATTTT.

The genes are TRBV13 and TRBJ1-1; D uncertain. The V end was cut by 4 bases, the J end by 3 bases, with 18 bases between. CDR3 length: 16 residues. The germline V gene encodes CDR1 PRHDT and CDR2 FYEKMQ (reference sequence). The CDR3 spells CASSWRSQVLDTEAFF. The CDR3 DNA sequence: TGTGCCAGCAGCTGGAGGTCCCAGGTCCTCGACACTGAAGCTTTCTTT. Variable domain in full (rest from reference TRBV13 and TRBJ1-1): AAGVIQSPRHLIKEKRETATLKCYPIPRHDTVYWYQQGPGQDPQFLISFYEKMQSDKGSIPDRFSAQQFSDYHSELNMSSLELGDSALYFCASSWRSQVLDTEAFFGQGTRLTVV.

The CDR3 DNA follows: TGCGCCAGCAGCCTAACCGGGACAGGATCCTTAGAGACCCAGTACTTC. Protein sequence: CASSLTGTGSLETQYF. The V gene is TRBV4-1, the J gene TRBJ2-5; TRBD1 agrees at 8 bases. The germline V gene has CDR1 MGHRA and CDR2 YSYEKL. This CDR3 is built from 16 residues. The V and J ends lost 4 bases and 4 bases, in that order; junction bases with no gene match: 11.

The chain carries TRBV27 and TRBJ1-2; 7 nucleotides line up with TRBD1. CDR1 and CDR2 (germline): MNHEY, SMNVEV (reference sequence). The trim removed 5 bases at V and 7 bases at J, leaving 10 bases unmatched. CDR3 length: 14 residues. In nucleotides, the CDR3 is TGTGCCAGCAGTCCAGGGGGAACACGCGGTGGCTACACCTTC. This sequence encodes CASSPGGTRGGYTF.

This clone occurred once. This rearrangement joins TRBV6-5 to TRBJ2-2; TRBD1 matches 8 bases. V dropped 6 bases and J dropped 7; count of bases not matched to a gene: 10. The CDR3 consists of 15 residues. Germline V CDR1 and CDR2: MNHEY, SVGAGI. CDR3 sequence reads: CASRQDREKGGELFF. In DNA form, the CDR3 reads TGTGCCAGCAGACAGGACAGGGAAAAGGGCGGGGAGCTGTTTTTT.

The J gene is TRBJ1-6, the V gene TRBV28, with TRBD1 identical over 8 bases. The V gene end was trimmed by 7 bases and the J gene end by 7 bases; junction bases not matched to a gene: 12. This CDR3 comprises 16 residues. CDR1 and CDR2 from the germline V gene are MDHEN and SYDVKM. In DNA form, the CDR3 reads TGTGCCAGCACTTCTACGGACAGGGTAGGAAATTCACCCCTCCACTTT. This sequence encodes CASTSTDRVGNSPLHF. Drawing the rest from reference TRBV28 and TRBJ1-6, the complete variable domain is DVKVTQSSRYLVKRTGEKVFLECVQDMDHENMFWYRQDPGLGLRLIYFSYDVKMKEKGDIPEGYSVSREKKERFSLILESASTNQTSMYLCASTSTDRVGNSPLHFGNGTRLTVT.

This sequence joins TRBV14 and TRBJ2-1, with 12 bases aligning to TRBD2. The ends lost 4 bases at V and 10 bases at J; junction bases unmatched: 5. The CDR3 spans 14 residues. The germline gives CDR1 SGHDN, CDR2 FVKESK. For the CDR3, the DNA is TGTGCCAGCAGCCCTAGCGGGAGGGCCGGAGAGCAGTTCTTC. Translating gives CASSPSGRAGEQFF.

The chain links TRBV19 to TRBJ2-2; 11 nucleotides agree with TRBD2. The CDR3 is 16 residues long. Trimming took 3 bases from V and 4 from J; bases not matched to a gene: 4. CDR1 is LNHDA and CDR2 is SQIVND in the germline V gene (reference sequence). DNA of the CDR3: TGTGCCAGTAGTATTTTTAGCGGGGGGGTCACCGGGGAGCTGTTTTTT. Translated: CASSIFSGGVTGELFF. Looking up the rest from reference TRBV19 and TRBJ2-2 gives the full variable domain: DGGITQSPKYLFRKEGQNVTLSCEQNLNHDAMYWYRQDPGQGLRLIYYSQIVNDFQKGDIAEGYSVSREKKESFPLTVTSAQKNPTAFYLCASSIFSGGVTGELFFGEGSRLTVL.

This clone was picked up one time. CDR3 sequence reads: CASSRWRQEDSETQYF. The CDR3 DNA reads as TGTGCCAGTAGCCGGTGGAGGCAGGAGGACTCCGAGACCCAGTACTTC. This chain links TRBV19 with TRBJ2-5; D might be TRBD2 (5 bases). Looked up from germline, CDR1 is LNHDA and CDR2 is SQIVND (reference sequence). CDR3 size: 16 residues. The ends were cut back, 6 bases at V and 5 bases at J, with 22 bases in the middle.

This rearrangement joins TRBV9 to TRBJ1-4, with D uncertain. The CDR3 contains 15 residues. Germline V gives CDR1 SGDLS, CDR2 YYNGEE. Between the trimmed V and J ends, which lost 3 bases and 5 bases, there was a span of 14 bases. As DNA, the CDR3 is TGTGCCAGCAGCGAAGATTCAGGTTGGAATGAAAAACTGTTTTTT. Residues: CASSEDSGWNEKLFF.

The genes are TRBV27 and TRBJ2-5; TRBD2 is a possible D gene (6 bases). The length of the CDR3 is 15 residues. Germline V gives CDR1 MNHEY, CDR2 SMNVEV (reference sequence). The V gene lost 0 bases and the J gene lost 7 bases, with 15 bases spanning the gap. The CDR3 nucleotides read TGTGCCAGCAGTTTATCGGGAGGATCTGGAGGGACCCAGTACTTC. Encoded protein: CASSLSGGSGGTQYF.

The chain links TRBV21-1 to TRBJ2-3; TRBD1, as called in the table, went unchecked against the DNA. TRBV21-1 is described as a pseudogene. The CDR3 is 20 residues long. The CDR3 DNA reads TGTGCCAGCAGCCGAAACGGGGCCGGGACAGACTCCATTATTTCAGATACGCAGTATTTT. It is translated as CASSRNGAGTDSIISDTQYF.

Here the CDR3 reads CSVESGDYGYTF. The DNA for the CDR3 is TGCAGCGTTGAGTCCGGAGATTATGGCTACACCTTC. The chain is built from TRBV29-1 and TRBJ1-2; D is ambiguous. CDR3 size: 12 residues. CDR1 is SQVTM and CDR2 is ANQGSEA in the germline V gene. Trimming shortened V by 3 bases and J by 5 bases, and 10 bases separated the two germline ends.

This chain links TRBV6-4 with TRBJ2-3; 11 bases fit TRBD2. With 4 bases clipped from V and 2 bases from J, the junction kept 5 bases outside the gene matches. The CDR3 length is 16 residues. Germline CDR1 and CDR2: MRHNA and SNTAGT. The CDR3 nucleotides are TGTGCCAGCAGTGCCCTAGCGGGGGGATCCACAGATACGCAGTATTTT. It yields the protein CASSALAGGSTDTQYF.

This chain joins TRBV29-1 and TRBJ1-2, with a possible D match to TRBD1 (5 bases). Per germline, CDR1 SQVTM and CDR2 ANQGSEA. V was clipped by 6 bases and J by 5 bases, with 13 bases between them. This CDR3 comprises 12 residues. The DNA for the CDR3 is TGCAGCGTGGTTGACAGAAGATATGGCTACACCTTC. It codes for CSVVDRRYGYTF.

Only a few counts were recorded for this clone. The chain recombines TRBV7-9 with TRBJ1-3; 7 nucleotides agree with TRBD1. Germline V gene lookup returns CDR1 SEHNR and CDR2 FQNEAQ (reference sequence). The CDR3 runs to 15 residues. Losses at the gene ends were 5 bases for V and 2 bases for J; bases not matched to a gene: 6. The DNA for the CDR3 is TGTGCCAGCAGCCGAAGACAGGGTGCTGGAAACACCATATATTTT. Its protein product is CASSRRQGAGNTIYF.

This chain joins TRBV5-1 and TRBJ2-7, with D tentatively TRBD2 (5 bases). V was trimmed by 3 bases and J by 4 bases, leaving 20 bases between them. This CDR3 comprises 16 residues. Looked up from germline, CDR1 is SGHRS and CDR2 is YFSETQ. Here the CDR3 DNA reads TGCGCCAGCAGCTCTACCCCGGGATATGGGGATTACGAGCAGTACTTC. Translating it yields CASSSTPGYGDYEQYF.

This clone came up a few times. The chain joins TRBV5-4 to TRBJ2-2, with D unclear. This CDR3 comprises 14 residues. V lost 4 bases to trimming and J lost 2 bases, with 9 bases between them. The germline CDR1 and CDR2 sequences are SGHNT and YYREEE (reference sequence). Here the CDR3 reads CASSPELNTGELFF. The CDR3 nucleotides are TGTGCCAGCAGCCCCGAACTAAACACCGGGGAGCTGTTTTTT.

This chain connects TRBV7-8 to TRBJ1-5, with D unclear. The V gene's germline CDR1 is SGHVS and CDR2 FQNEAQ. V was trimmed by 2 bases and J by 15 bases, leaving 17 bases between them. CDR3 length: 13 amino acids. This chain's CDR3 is CASSLIEGGRSHF. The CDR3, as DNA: TGTGCCAGCAGCTTAATCGAGGGCGGCAGATCGCATTTT.

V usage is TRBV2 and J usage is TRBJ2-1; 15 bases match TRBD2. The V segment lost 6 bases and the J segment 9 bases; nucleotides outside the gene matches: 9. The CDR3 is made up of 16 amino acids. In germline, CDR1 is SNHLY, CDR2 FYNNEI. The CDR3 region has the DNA TGTGCCAGCAGCGAGGGGACTAGCGGGGGGCCGGGTGAGCAGTTCTTC. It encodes CASSEGTSGGPGEQFF.

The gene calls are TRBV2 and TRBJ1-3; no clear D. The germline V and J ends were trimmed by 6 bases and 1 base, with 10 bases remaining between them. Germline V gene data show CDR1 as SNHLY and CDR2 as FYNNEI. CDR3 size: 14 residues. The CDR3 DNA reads TGTGCCAGCAGATCAGAATTATCTGGAAACACCATATATTTT. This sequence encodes CASRSELSGNTIYF.

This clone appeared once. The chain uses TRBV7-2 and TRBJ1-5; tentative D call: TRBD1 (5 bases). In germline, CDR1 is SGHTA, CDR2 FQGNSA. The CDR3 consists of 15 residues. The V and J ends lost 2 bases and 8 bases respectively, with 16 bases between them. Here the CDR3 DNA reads TGTGCCAGCAGCTTAAGAGGGACTCAACTCGAGCCCCAGCATTTT. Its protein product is CASSLRGTQLEPQHF.

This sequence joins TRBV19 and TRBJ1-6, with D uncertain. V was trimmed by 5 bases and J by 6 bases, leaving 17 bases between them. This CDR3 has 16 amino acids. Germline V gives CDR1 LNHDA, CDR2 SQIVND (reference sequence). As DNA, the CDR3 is TGTGCCAGTAGTCCCTCGCGGGCGGCGGGTAATTCACCCCTCCACTTT. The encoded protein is CASSPSRAAGNSPLHF.

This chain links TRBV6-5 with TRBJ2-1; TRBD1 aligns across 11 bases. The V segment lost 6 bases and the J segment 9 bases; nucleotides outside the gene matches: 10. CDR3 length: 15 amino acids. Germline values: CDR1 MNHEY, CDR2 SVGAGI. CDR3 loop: CASRNPGTGGGEQFF. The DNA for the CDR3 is TGTGCCAGCAGGAACCCCGGGACAGGGGGAGGTGAGCAGTTCTTC.

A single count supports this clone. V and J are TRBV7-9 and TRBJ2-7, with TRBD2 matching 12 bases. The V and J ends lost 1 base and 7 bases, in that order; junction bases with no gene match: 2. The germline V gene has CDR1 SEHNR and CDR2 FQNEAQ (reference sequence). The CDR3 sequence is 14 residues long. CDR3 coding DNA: TGTGCCAGCAGCTTAGGACTAGCGGGAGTTGAGCAGTACTTC. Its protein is CASSLGLAGVEQYF.

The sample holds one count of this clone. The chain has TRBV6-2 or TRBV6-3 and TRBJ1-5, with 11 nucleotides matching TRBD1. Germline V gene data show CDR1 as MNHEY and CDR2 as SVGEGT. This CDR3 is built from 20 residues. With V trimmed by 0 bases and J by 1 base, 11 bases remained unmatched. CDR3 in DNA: TGTGCCAGCAGTTACTCTTTAGGGACAGGGGGTACGTTGAGCAATCAGCCCCAGCATTTT. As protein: CASSYSLGTGGTLSNQPQHF.